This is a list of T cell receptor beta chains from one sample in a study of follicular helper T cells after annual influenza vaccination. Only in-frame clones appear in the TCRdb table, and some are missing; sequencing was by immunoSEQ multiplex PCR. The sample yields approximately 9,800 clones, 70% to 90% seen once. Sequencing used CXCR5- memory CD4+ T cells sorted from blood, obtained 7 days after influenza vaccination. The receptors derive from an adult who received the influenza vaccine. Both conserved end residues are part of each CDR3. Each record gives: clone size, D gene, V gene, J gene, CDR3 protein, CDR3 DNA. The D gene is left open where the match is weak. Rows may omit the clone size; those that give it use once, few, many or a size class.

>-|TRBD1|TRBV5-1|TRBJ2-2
CASSYLQGENTGELFF
TGCGCCAGCAGCTATCTTCAGGGGGAGAACACCGGGGAGCTGTTTTTT
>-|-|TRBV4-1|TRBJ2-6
CASSRAGLTPSGANVLTF
TGCGCCAGCAGCCGGGCGGGCCTCACACCCTCTGGGGCCAACGTCCTGACTTTC
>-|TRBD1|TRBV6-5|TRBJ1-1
CASSKQGRDTEAFF
TGTGCCAGCAGTAAACAGGGGAGGGACACTGAAGCTTTCTTT
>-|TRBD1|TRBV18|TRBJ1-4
CASSPPPGQGSEKLFF
TGTGCCAGCTCACCACCCCCGGGACAGGGGAGTGAAAAACTGTTTTTT
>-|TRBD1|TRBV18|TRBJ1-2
CASSPPGQGPYGYTF
TGTGCCAGCTCACCACCGGGACAGGGACCTTATGGCTACACCTTC
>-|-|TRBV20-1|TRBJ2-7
CSANYRAEQYF
TGCAGTGCTAATTACAGGGCCGAGCAGTACTTC
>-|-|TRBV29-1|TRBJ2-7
CSVVQTVDYEQYF
TGCAGCGTTGTGCAGACGGTAGACTACGAGCAGTACTTC
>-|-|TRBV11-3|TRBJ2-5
CASSGTGDGETQYF
TGTGCCAGCAGCGGGACGGGAGACGGGGAGACCCAGTACTTC
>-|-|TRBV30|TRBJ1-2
CAWRGQGGGYGYTF
TGTGCCTGGAGGGGACAAGGCGGGGGCTATGGCTACACCTTC
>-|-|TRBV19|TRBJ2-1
CATSPRSSYNEQFF
TGTGCCACCTCCCCTAGGAGCTCCTACAATGAGCAGTTCTTC
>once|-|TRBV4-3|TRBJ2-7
CASSQDRVSFYEQYF
TGCGCCAGCAGCCAAGACAGGGTCTCATTCTACGAGCAGTACTTC
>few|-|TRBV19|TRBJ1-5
CASTSLQAVRNQPQHF
TGTGCCAGTACCTCCCTCCAGGCGGTTCGCAATCAGCCCCAGCATTTT
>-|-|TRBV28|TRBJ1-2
CASTRSYSYTF
TGTGCCAGCACACGGTCTTATAGCTACACCTTC
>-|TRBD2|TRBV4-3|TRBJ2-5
CASSQGTSGGARETQYF
TGCGCCAGCAGCCAAGGGACTAGCGGGGGGGCCAGGGAGACCCAGTACTTC
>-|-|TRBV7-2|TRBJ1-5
CASSLVHSNQPQHF
TGTGCCAGCAGCTTAGTACACAGCAATCAGCCCCAGCATTTT
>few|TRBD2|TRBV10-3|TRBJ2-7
CAISTGTSLLYEQYF
TGTGCCATCAGTACCGGGACTAGCCTTCTCTACGAGCAGTACTTC
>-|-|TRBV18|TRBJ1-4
CASSPFQETNEKLFF
TGTGCCAGCTCACCATTCCAGGAAACTAATGAAAAACTGTTTTTT